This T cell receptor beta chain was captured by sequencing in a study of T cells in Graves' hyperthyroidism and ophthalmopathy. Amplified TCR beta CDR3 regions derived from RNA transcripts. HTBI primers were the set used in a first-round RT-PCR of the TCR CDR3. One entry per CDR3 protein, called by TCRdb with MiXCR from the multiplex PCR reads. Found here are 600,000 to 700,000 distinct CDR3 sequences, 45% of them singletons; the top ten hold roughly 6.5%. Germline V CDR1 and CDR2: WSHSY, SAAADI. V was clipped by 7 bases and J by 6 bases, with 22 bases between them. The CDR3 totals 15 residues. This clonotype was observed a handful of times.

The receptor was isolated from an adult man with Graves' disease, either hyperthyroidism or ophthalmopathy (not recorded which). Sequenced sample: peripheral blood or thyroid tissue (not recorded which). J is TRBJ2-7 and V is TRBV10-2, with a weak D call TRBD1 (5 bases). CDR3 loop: CASNSLPGKESEQYF. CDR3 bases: TGCGCCAGCAATTCCCTGCCAGGGAAGGAATCCGAGCAGTACTTC.